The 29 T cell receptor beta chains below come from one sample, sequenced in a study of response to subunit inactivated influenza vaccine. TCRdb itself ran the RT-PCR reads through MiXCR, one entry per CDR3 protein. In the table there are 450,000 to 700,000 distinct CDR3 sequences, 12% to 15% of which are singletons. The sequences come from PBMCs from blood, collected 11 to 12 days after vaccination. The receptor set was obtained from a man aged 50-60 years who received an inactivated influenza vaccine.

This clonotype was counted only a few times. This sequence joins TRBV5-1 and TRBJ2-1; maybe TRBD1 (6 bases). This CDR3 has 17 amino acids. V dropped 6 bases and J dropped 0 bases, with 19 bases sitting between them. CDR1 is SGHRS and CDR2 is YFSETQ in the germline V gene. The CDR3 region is CASKHPTGMSSYNEQFF. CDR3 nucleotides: TGCGCCAGCAAACACCCTACAGGGATGAGCTCCTACAATGAGCAGTTCTTC. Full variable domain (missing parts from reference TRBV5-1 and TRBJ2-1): KAGVTQTPRYLIKTRGQQVTLSCSPISGHRSVSWYQQTPGQGLQFLFEYFSETQRNKGNFPGRFSGRQFSNSRSEMNVSTLELGDSALYLCASKHPTGMSSYNEQFFGPGTRLTVL.

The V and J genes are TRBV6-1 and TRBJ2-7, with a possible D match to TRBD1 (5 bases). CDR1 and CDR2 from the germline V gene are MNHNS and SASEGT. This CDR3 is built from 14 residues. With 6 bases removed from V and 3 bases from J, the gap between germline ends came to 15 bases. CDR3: CASRNSGFYYEQYF. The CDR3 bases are TGTGCCAGCAGAAATTCAGGGTTTTACTACGAGCAGTACTTC.

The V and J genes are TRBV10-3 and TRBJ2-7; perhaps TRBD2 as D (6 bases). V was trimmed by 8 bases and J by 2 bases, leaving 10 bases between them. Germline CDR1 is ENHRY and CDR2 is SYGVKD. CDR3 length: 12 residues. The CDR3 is CAIGRDAYEQYF. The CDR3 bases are TGTGCCATCGGGCGGGACGCCTACGAGCAGTACTTC.

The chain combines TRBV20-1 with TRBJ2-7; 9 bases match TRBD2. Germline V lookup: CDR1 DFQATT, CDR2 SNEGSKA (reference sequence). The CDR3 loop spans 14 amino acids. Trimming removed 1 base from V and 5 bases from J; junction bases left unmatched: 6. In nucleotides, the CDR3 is TGCAGTGCTAGAGGTTGGGTAGCGGGAGACGAGCAGTACTTC. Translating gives CSARGWVAGDEQYF.

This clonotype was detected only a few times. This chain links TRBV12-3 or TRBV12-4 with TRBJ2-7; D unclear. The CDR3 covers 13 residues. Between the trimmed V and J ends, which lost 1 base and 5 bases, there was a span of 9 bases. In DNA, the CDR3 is TGTGCCAGCAGTTTAGGGGATCCCCACGAGCAGTACTTC. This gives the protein CASSLGDPHEQYF.

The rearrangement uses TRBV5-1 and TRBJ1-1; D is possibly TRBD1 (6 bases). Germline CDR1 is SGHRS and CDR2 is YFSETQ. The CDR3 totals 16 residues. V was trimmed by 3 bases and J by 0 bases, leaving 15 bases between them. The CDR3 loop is CASSSDAGTMNTEAFF. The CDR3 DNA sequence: TGCGCCAGCAGCTCGGACGCCGGGACAATGAACACTGAAGCTTTCTTT.

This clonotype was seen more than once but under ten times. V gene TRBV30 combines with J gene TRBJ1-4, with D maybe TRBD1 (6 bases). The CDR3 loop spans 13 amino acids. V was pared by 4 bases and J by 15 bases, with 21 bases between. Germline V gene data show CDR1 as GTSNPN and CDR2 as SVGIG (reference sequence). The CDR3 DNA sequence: TGTGCCTGGAATGGTAATGGGGGCAAAAGGGTGTTTTTT. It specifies CAWNGNGGKRVFF.

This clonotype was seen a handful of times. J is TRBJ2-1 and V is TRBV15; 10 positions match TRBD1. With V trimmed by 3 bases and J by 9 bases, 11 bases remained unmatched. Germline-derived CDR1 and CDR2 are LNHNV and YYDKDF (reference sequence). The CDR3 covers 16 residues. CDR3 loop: CATSRGRDRGKGEQFF. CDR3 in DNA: TGTGCCACCAGCAGGGGCCGGGACAGGGGAAAGGGTGAGCAGTTCTTC. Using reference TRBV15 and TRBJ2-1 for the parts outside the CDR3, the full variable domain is DAMVIQNPRYQVTQFGKPVTLSCSQTLNHNVMYWYQQKSSQAPKLLFHYYDKDFNNEADTPDNFQSRRPNTSFCFLDIRSPGLGDTAMYLCATSRGRDRGKGEQFFGPGTRLTVL.

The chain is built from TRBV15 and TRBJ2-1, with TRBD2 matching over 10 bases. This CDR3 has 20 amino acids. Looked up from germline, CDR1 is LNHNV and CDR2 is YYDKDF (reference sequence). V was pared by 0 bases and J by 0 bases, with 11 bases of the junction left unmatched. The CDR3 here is CATSRETARTSGASYNEQFF. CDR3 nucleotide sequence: TGTGCCACCAGCAGAGAAACTGCCAGGACTAGCGGAGCCTCCTACAATGAGCAGTTCTTC.

The CDR3 region is CASRQQTENTEAFF. The CDR3 coding sequence is TGCGCCAGCAGACAACAGACAGAGAACACTGAAGCTTTCTTT. This chain uses TRBV4-3 with TRBJ1-1; perhaps TRBD1 as D (5 bases). This CDR3 is 14 amino acids long. V lost 6 bases to trimming and J lost 1 base, with 12 bases between them. Germline assignment: CDR1 LGHNA and CDR2 YSLEER.

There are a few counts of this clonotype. CDR3 sequence reads: CATRDPRSNQPQHF. In DNA form, the CDR3 reads TGTGCCACCAGGGACCCACGTAGCAATCAGCCCCAGCATTTT. The rearrangement joins TRBV15 to TRBJ1-5, with no clear D. CDR1 and CDR2 from the germline V gene are LNHNV and YYDKDF (reference sequence). The CDR3 is 14 residues long. V was cut by 6 bases and J by 0 bases, with 9 bases left in between.

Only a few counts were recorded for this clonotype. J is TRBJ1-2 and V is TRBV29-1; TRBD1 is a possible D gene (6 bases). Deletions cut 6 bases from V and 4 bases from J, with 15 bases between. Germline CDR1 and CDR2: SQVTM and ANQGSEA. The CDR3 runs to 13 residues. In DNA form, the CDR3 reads TGCAGCGTGATAGGGGGGGCTGGCTATGGCTACACCTTC. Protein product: CSVIGGAGYGYTF.

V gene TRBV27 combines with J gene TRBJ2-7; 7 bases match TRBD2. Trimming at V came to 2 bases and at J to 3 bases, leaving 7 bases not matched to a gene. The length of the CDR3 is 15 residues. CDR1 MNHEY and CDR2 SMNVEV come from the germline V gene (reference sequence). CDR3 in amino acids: CASSLTLAERYEQYF. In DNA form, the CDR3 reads TGTGCCAGCAGTTTAACCCTAGCGGAACGCTACGAGCAGTACTTC.

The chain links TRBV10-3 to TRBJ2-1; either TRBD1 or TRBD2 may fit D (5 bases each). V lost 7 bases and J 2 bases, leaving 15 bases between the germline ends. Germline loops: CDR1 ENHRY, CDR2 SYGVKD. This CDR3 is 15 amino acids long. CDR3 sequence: CAITSRDDPYNEQFF. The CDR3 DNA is TGTGCCATCACCTCCCGGGACGATCCCTACAATGAGCAGTTCTTC.

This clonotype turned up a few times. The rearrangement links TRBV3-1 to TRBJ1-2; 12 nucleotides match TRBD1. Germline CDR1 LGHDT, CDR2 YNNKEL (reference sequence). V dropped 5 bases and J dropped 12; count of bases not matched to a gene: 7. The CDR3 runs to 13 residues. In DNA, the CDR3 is TGTGCCAGCAGCTCTCTGGGACAGGGGGCCCACACCTTC. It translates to CASSSLGQGAHTF.

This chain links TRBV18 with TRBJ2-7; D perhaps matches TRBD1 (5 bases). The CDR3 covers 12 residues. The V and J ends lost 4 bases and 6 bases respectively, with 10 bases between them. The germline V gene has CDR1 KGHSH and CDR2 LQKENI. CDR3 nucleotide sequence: TGTGCCAGCTCACGCGACAGAGCCGAGCAGTACTTC. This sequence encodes CASSRDRAEQYF.

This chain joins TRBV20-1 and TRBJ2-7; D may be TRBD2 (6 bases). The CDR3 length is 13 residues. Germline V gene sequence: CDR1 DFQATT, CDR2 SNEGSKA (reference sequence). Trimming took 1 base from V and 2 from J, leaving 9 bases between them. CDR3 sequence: CSARVWGAYEQYF. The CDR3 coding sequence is TGCAGTGCTAGAGTTTGGGGGGCCTACGAGCAGTACTTC.

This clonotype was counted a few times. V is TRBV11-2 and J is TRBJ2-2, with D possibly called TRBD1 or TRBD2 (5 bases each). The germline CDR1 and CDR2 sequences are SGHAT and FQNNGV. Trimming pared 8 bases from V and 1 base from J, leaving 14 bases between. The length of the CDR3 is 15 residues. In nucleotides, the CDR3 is TGTGCCAGCCCGCGAGGGGCCAAGAACACCGGGGAGCTGTTTTTT. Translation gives CASPRGAKNTGELFF.

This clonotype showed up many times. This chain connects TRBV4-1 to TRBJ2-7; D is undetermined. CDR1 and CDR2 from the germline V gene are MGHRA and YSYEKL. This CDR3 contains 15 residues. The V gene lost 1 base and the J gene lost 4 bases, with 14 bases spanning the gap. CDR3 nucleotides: TGCGCCAGCAGCCAAGCGGTAAGCCCAATTTACGAGCAGTACTTC. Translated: CASSQAVSPIYEQYF.

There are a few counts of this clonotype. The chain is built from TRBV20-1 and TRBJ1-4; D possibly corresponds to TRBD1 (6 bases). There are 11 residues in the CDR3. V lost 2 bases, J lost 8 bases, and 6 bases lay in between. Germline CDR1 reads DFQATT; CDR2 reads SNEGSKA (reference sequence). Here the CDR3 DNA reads TGCAGTGCTAGACAGGGGGAAAAACTGTTTTTT. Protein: CSARQGEKLFF.

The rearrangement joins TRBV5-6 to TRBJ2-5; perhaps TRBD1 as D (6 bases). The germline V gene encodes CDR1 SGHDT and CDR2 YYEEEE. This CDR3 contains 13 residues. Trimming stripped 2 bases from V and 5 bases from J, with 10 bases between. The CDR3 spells CASSFWGRETQYF. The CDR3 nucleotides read TGTGCCAGCAGCTTCTGGGGGCGGGAGACCCAGTACTTC.

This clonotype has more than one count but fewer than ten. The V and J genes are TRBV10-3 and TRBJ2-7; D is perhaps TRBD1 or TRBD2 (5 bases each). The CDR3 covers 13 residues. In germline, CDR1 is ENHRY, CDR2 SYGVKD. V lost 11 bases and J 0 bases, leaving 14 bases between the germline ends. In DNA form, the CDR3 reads TGTGCCGCCCGGGACCGGGGCTCCTACGAGCAGTACTTC. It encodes CAARDRGSYEQYF.

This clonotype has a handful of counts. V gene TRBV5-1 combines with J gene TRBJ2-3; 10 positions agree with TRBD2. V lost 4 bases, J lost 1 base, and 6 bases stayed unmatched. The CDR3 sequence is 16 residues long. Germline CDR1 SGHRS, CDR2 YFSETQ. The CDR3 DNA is TGCGCCAGCAGCCTAACGGGGACTAGCGGCACAGATACGCAGTATTTT. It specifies CASSLTGTSGTDTQYF.

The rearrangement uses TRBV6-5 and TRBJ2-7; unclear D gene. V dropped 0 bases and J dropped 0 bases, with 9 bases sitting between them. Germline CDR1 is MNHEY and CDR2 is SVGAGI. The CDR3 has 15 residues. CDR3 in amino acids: CASSYSAANSYEQYF. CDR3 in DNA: TGTGCCAGCAGTTACTCGGCAGCTAACTCCTACGAGCAGTACTTC.

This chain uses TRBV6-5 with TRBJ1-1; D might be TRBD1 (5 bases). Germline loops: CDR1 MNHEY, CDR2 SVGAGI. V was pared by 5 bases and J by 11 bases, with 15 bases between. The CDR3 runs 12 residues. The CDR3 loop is CASSPPGGVAFF. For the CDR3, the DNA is TGTGCCAGCAGTCCACCCGGGGGAGTTGCTTTCTTT.

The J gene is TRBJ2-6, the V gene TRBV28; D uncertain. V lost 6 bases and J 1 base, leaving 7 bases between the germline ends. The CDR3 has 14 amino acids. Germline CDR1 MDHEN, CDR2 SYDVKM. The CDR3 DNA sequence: TGTGCCAGCAGGGGTACTTCTGGGGCCAACGTCCTGACTTTC. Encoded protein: CASRGTSGANVLTF.

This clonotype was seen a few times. The CDR3 is CASSLGYGQYF. Written as DNA, the CDR3 is TGTGCCAGCAGTTTAGGGTATGGACAGTACTTC. This chain links TRBV12-3 or TRBV12-4 with TRBJ2-7; D ambiguous. Trimming pared 1 base from V and 10 bases from J, leaving 8 bases between. The CDR3 covers 11 residues.

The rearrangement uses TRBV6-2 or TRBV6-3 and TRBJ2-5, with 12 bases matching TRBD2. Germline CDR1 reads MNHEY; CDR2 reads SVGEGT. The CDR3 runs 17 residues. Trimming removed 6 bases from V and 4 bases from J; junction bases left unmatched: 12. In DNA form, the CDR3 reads TGTGCCAGCAGCTACGGACTAGCGGGGTCCCTCGCAGAGACCCAGTACTTC. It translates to CASSYGLAGSLAETQYF.

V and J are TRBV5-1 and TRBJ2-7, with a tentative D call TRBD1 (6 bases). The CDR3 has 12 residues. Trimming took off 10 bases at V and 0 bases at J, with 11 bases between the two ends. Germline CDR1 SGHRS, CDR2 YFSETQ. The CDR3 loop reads CASGETSYEQYF. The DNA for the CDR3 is TGCGCCTCAGGGGAGACCTCCTACGAGCAGTACTTC.